These 22 T cell receptor beta chains came from one sample sequenced in a study of cytomegalovirus exposure and HLA in healthy donors. The primer mix had 60 Vbeta and 13 Jbeta primers. Clones were sequenced by immunoSEQ multiplex PCR, and TCRdb holds only the in-frame ones, with some missing. The repertoire holds some 120,000 clones, 55% to 75% seen once, with 1.5% to 2% in the top ten. The sample was PBMCs. Receptor source: a man aged 25 to 40 in good health and CMV-seropositive.

On this clone: This CDR3 fails to terminate in the conserved phenylalanine or tryptophan, so it likely reflects a read error. The DNA is left out, because the CDR3 cannot be placed on it with certainty; the CDR3 is given as TCRdb lists it. The rearrangement joins TRBV6-6 to TRBJ2-7; the table's D gene call, TRBD1, was not cross checked with the DNA. Germline V gene sequence: CDR1 MNHNY, CDR2 SVGAGI (reference sequence). The CDR3 comprises 14 residues, both ends counted. The CDR3 reads CASSDPGQGVFLTG.

This clone was seen a single time. The chain has TRBV7-6 and TRBJ2-3; the match to TRBD1 covers 9 bases. V shed 1 base and J 10 bases; nucleotides not matched to a gene: 0. Germline lookup yields CDR1 SGHVS and CDR2 FNYEAQ. This CDR3 has 12 residues. The CDR3 sequence is CASSLGTGAQYF. The CDR3 region has the DNA TGTGCCAGCAGCTTAGGGACAGGGGCGCAGTATTTT.

Comment on this clone: The sample contains more than one DNA sequence encoding this CDR3. The chain joins TRBV5-8 to TRBJ1-1; 7 bases agree with TRBD1. Germline loops: CDR1 SGHTS, CDR2 YDEGEE. The CDR3 length is 14 residues. Losses at the gene ends were 2 bases for V and 4 bases for J; bases not matched to a gene: 5. In nucleotides, the CDR3 is TGTGCCAGCAGCTTCCAGGACAGGCCCACTGAAGCTTTCTTT. The encoded protein is CASSFQDRPTEAFF. Based on the CDR3 plus reference TRBV5-8 and TRBJ1-1, the full variable domain is EAGVTQSPTHLIKTRGQQATLRCSPISGHTSVYWYQQALGLGLQFLLWYDEGEERNRGNFPPRFSGRQFPNYSSELNVNALELEDSALYLCASSFQDRPTEAFFGQGTRLTVV.

The V call is TRBV15, the J call TRBJ2-7; D is possibly TRBD1 (6 bases). The V end lost 3 bases, the J end lost 0 bases, and 9 bases lay between the germline ends. Germline V CDR1 and CDR2: LNHNV, YYDKDF (reference sequence). This CDR3 region has 14 residues. CDR3 sequence (DNA): TGTGCCACCAGCAGGCAGGGGTCCTCCTACGAGCAGTACTTC. It is translated as CATSRQGSSYEQYF.

V and J are TRBV7-8 and TRBJ1-5; unclear D gene. V was pared by 5 bases and J by 1 base, with 21 bases between. Germline V gives CDR1 SGHVS, CDR2 FQNEAQ. CDR3 size: 18 residues. For the CDR3, the DNA is TGTGCCAGCAGCCCAAATCCCCGGTCTGCGGCGAGCAATCAGCCCCAGCATTTT. This translates into CASSPNPRSAASNQPQHF.

This clone was picked up a small number of times. The chain links TRBV2 to TRBJ1-1; D perhaps matches TRBD1 (5 bases). V lost 3 bases to trimming and J lost 4 bases, with 9 bases between them. There are 13 residues in the CDR3. Germline V lookup: CDR1 SNHLY, CDR2 FYNNEI. CDR3 loop: CASSEGLFTEAFF. The CDR3 DNA reads TGTGCCAGCAGTGAGGGGCTTTTCACTGAAGCTTTCTTT.

This clone has just one count. The rearrangement joins TRBV5-1 to TRBJ1-3; tentatively, D is TRBD1 (6 bases). Germline V CDR1 and CDR2: SGHRS, YFSETQ. The CDR3 consists of 17 residues. V lost 4 bases to trimming and J lost 0 bases, with 17 bases between them. The CDR3 DNA reads TGCGCCAGCAGCCTATACGGACAGACCAGCTCTGGAAACACCATATATTTT. Translation: CASSLYGQTSSGNTIYF.

This chain uses TRBV19 with TRBJ1-1; TRBD1 matches 7 bases. With 5 bases clipped from V and 2 bases from J, the junction kept 8 bases outside the gene matches. The CDR3 totals 15 residues. CDR1 and CDR2 (germline): LNHDA, SQIVND (reference sequence). CDR3 in amino acids: CASSRHGQANTEAFF. Written as DNA, the CDR3 is TGTGCCAGTAGTCGGCACGGACAGGCAAACACTGAAGCTTTCTTT.

The chain couples TRBV5-1 to TRBJ2-3; 10 nucleotides agree with TRBD2. CDR1 and CDR2 from the germline V gene are SGHRS and YFSETQ. This CDR3 comprises 17 residues. V lost 4 bases to trimming and J lost 6 bases; unmatched junction nucleotides: 14. The DNA of the CDR3 is TGCGCCAGCAGCCCGATAGCGGGAGGACCCTCCTCCGATACGCAGTATTTT. Translated: CASSPIAGGPSSDTQYF.

Points on this clone: A junction end diverges from the germline sequence, so it may reflect a read error. V usage is TRBV7-9 and J usage is TRBJ1-1, with unresolved D. The CDR3 contains 16 residues. Germline V gene sequence: CDR1 SEHNR, CDR2 FQNEAQ (reference sequence). The CDR3: CSSSLEFGPRTTEAFF. The CDR3 DNA follows: TGTTCCAGCAGCTTAGAGTTCGGTCCCCGAACCACTGAAGCTTTCTTT.

This chain connects TRBV10-3 to TRBJ1-4, with 12 bases aligning to TRBD1. Germline assignment: CDR1 ENHRY and CDR2 SYGVKD. CDR3 length equals 16 residues. V lost 6 bases to trimming and J lost 4 bases; unmatched junction nucleotides: 6. CDR3 sequence reads: CAIRTGQGADNEKLFF. The CDR3 DNA is TGTGCCATCAGGACGGGACAGGGGGCCGATAATGAAAAACTGTTTTTT.

The chain is built from TRBV14 and TRBJ2-7, with 7 bases lining up with TRBD2. Germline V CDR1 and CDR2: SGHDN, FVKESK. The CDR3 covers 16 residues. V shed 4 bases, J shed 6 bases, and the junction held 15 bases outside the gene matches. CDR3 residues: CASSRIFGGVRTEQYF. The CDR3 DNA is TGTGCCAGCAGCCGTATCTTTGGGGGGGTGCGAACCGAGCAGTACTTC.

The chain links TRBV2 to TRBJ2-3; D is undetermined. The CDR3 spans 15 residues. Looked up from germline, CDR1 is SNHLY and CDR2 is FYNNEI. Trimming shortened V by 4 bases and J by 0 bases, and 11 bases separated the two germline ends. Here the CDR3 reads CASSGVRRSTDTQYF. Here the CDR3 DNA reads TGTGCCAGCAGTGGAGTACGGCGGAGCACAGATACGCAGTATTTT. Using reference TRBV2 and TRBJ2-3 for the parts outside the CDR3, the full variable domain is EPEVTQTPSHQVTQMGQEVILRCVPISNHLYFYWYRQILGQKVEFLVSFYNNEISEKSEIFDDQFSVERPDGSNFTLKIRSTKLEDSAMYFCASSGVRRSTDTQYFGPGTRLTVL.

The genes are TRBV5-1 and TRBJ2-3; D remains unclear. The CDR3 extends over 13 amino acids. Germline V gene data show CDR1 as SGHRS and CDR2 as YFSETQ. V was clipped by 0 bases and J by 5 bases, with 7 bases between them. The CDR3 reads CASSLERRDTQYF. The CDR3 nucleotides read TGCGCCAGCAGCTTGGAGAGGAGAGATACGCAGTATTTT.

The chain carries TRBV5-1 and TRBJ2-1, with D perhaps TRBD2 (6 bases). Germline CDR1 and CDR2: SGHRS and YFSETQ. CDR3 length: 15 amino acids. Trimming cost V 2 bases and J 5 bases, with 14 bases left between them. CDR3 residues: CASSFNLGSNNEQFF. CDR3 sequence (DNA): TGCGCCAGCAGCTTTAACCTCGGGAGTAACAATGAGCAGTTCTTC.

With regard to this clone: Other DNA variants within this sample encode the same CDR3. The rearrangement uses TRBV10-3 and TRBJ2-7; TRBD2 is a possible D gene (5 bases). The CDR3 length is 13 residues. Per the germline V gene, CDR1 is ENHRY and CDR2 is SYGVKD. The V end was cut by 5 bases, the J end by 0 bases, with 8 bases between. The CDR3 DNA is TGTGCCATCAGTCCGAGCGGCTCCTACGAGCAGTACTTC. Its protein is CAISPSGSYEQYF.

Of note for this clone: The same CDR3 is also encoded by other DNA sequences in this sample. The chain employs TRBV5-1 and TRBJ1-1, with TRBD1 matching over 7 bases. The germline CDR1 and CDR2 sequences are SGHRS and YFSETQ. CDR3 size: 16 residues. J was trimmed by 0 bases and V by 0 bases; bases with no gene match: 5. CDR3 nucleotides: TGCGCCAGCAGCTTGGGACAGGGAATGATGAACACTGAAGCTTTCTTT. Protein sequence: CASSLGQGMMNTEAFF.

This clone was seen more than once but under ten times. The chain couples TRBV4-2 to TRBJ2-1; D unclear. The germline V gene encodes CDR1 LGHNA and CDR2 YNFKEQ. This CDR3 has 16 residues. Trimming stripped 6 bases from V and 2 bases from J, with 17 bases between. The CDR3 protein is CASRLIPGPTYNEQFF. In DNA, the CDR3 is TGTGCCAGCAGACTTATCCCGGGTCCTACCTACAATGAGCAGTTCTTC.

The V call is TRBV5-4, the J call TRBJ2-1, with 10 bases aligning to TRBD2. Germline lookup yields CDR1 SGHNT and CDR2 YYREEE (reference sequence). The CDR3 consists of 16 residues. The V and J ends lost 5 bases and 4 bases, in that order; junction bases with no gene match: 9. The CDR3 region is CASRTSGKISYNEQFF. CDR3 nucleotide sequence: TGTGCCAGCAGAACTAGCGGGAAGATTTCTTACAATGAGCAGTTCTTC.

This chain links TRBV4-2 with TRBJ2-7; TRBD1 agrees at 9 bases. Trimming took 3 bases from V and 2 from J; bases not matched to a gene: 5. Germline loops: CDR1 LGHNA, CDR2 YNFKEQ. The CDR3 sequence is 15 residues long. The CDR3 bases are TGTGCCAGCAGCCATAGGACAGGGGAACCCTACGAGCAGTACTTC. Residues: CASSHRTGEPYEQYF.

This chain joins TRBV10-3 and TRBJ1-1; tentative D call: TRBD1 (5 bases). The germline gives CDR1 ENHRY, CDR2 SYGVKD. Trimming removed 10 bases at V and 0 bases at J, with 15 bases between. The CDR3 is 14 amino acids. CDR3 in amino acids: CASRPTELNTEAFF. As DNA, the CDR3 is TGTGCCAGCAGGCCGACAGAGTTGAACACTGAAGCTTTCTTT.

The chain has TRBV19 and TRBJ1-1; TRBD1 matches 7 bases. Germline CDR1 and CDR2: LNHDA and SQIVND (reference sequence). The CDR3 has 13 residues. CDR3 residues: CASRGQMNTEAFF. CDR3 DNA sequence: TGTGCTAGCAGGGGACAGATGAACACTGAAGCTTTCTTT.